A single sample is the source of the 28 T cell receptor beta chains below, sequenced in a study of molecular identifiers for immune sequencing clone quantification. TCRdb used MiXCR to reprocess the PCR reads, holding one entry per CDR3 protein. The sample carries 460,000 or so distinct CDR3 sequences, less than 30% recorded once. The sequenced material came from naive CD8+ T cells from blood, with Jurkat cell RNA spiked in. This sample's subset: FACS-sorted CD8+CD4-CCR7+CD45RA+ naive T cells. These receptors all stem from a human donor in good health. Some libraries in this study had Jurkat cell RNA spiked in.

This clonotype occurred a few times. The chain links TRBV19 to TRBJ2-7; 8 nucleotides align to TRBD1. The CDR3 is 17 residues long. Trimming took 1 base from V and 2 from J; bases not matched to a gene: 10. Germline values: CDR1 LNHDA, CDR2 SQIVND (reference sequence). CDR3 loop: CASSIATGTGLTYEQYF. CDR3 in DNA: TGTGCCAGTAGTATAGCTACCGGGACAGGACTAACCTACGAGCAGTACTTC.

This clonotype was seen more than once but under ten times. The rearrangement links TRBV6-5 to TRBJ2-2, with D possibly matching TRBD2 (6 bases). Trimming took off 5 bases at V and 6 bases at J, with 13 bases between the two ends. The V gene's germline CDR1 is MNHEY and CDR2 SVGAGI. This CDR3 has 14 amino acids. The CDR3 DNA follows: TGTGCCAGCAGTCCCGGGACTCTCGCCGGGGAGCTGTTTTTT. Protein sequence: CASSPGTLAGELFF.

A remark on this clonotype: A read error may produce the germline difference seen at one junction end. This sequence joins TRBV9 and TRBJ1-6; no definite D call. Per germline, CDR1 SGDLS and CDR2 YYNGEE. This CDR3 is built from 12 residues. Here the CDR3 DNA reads TGTGCCTGCAGCGTGCGTAATTCACCCCTCCACTTT. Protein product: CACSVRNSPLHF.

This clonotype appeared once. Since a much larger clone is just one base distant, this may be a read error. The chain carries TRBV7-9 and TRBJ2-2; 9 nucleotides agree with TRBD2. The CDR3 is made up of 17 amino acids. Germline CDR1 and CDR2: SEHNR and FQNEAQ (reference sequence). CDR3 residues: CASSFRLAAMNTRELFF. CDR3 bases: TGTGCCAGCAGTTTCCGACTAGCGGCAATGAACACCAGGGAGCTGTTTTTT.

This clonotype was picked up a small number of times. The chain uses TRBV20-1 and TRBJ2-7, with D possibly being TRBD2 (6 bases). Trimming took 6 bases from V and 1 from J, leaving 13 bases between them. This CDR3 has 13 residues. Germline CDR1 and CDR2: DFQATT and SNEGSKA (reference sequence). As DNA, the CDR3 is TGCAGTGCCAAGGGACTGCAATCCTACGAGCAGTACTTC. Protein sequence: CSAKGLQSYEQYF.

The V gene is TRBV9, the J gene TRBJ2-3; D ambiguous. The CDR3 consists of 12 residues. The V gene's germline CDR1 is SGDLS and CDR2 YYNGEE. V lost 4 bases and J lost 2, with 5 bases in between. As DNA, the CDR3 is TGTGCCAGCAGCACAAACACAGATACGCAGTATTTT. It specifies CASSTNTDTQYF.

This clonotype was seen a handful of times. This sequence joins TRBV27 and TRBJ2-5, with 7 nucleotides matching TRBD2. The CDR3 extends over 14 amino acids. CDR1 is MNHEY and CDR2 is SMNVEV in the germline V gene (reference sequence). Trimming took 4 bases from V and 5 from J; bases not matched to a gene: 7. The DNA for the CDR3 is TGTGCCAGCAGTTCCGCCGTGGGAGGGGAGACCCAGTACTTC. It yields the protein CASSSAVGGETQYF.

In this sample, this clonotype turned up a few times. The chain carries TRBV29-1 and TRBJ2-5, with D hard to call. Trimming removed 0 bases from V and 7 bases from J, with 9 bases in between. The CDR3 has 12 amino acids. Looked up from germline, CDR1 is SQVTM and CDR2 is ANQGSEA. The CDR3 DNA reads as TGCAGCGTTGAAGAAGGTGGGCTGACCCAGTACTTC. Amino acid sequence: CSVEEGGLTQYF.

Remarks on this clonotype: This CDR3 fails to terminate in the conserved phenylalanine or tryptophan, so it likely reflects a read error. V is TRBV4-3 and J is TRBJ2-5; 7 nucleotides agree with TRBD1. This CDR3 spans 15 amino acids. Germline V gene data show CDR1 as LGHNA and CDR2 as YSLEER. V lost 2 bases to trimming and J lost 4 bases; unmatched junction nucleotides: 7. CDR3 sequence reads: CASSQSTGVRETQYI. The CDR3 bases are TGCGCCAGCAGCCAATCTACAGGGGTTCGAGAGACCCAGTACATC.

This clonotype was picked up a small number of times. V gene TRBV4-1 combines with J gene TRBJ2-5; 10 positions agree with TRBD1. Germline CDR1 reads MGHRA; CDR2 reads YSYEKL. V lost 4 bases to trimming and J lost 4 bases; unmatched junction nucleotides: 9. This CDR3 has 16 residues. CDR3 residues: CASSPDGTGVGETQYF. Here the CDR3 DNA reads TGCGCCAGCAGCCCGGACGGGACAGGGGTTGGAGAGACCCAGTACTTC.

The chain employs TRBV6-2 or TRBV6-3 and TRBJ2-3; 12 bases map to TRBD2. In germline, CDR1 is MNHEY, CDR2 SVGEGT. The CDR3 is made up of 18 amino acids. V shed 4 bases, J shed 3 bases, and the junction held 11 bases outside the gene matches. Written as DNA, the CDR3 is TGTGCCAGCAGTTCATTCTTTACTAGCGGGAGGTCGACAGATACGCAGTATTTT. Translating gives CASSSFFTSGRSTDTQYF.

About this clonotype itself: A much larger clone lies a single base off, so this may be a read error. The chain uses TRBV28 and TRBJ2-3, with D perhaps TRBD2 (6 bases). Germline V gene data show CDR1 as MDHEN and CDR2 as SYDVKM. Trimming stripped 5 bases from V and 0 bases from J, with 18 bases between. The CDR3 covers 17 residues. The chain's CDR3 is CASSGTGLAYSTDTQYF. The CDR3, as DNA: TGTGCCAGCAGTGGAACCGGTCTAGCGTATAGCACAGATACGCAGTATTTT.

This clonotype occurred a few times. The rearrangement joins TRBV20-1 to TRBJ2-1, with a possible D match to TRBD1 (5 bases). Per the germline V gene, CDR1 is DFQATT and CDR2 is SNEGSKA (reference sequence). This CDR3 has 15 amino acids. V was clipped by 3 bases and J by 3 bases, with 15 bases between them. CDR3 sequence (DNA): TGCAGTGCTAGTGCGCAGGGTTTCATCTACAATGAGCAGTTCTTC. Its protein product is CSASAQGFIYNEQFF.

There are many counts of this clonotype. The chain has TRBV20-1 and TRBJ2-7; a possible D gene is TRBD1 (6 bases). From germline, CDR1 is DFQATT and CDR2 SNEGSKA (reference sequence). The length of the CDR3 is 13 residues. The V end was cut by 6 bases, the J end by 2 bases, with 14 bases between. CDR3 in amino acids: CSAPRTDPYEQYF. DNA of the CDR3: TGCAGTGCCCCCCGGACAGACCCCTACGAGCAGTACTTC.

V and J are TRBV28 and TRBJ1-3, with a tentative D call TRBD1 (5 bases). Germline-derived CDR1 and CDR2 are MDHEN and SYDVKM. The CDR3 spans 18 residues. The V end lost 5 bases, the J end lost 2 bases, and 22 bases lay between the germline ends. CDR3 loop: CASSLRGRDPGTGNTIYF. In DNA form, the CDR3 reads TGTGCCAGCAGTCTTAGGGGCAGGGACCCAGGTACTGGAAACACCATATATTTT. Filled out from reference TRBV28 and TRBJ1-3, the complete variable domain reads DVKVTQSSRYLVKRTGEKVFLECVQDMDHENMFWYRQDPGLGLRLIYFSYDVKMKEKGDIPEGYSVSREKKERFSLILESASTNQTSMYLCASSLRGRDPGTGNTIYFGEGSWLTVV.

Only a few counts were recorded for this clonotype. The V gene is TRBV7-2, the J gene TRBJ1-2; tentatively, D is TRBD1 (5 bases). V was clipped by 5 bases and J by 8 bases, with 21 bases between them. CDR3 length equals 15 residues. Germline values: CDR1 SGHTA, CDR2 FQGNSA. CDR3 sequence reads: CASSVEGGGVWGYTF. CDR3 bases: TGTGCCAGCAGCGTCGAGGGAGGAGGGGTGTGGGGCTACACCTTC.

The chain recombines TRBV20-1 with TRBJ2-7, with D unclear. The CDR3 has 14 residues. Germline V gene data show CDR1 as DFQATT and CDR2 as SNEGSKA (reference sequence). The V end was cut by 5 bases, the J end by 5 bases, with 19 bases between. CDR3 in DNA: TGCAGTGCTGCCCATGACTTGAACTTCGACGAGCAGTACTTC. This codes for CSAAHDLNFDEQYF.

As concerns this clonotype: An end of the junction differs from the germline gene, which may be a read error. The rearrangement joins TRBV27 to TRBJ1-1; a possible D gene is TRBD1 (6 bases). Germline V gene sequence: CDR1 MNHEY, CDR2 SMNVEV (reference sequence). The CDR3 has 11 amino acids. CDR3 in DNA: TGTTCCAGCAGTTTGGGGACAGAAGCTTTCTTT. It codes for CSSSLGTEAFF.

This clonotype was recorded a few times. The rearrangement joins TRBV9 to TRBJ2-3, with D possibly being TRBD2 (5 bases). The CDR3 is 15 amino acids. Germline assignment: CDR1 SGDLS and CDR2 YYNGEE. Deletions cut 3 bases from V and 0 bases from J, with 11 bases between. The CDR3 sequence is CASSGAAFSTDTQYF. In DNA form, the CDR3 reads TGTGCCAGCAGCGGAGCGGCCTTTAGCACAGATACGCAGTATTTT.

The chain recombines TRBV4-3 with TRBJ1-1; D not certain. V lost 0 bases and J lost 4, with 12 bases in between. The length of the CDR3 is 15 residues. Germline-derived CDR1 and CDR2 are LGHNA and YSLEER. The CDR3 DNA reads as TGCGCCAGCAGCCAAGATTATGGTGGCGGCACTGAAGCTTTCTTT. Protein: CASSQDYGGGTEAFF.

The CDR3 is CSARQRQGLGSPLHF. CDR3 DNA: TGCAGTGCTAGACAACGACAGGGTCTTGGCTCACCCCTCCACTTT. The J gene is TRBJ1-6, the V gene TRBV20-1; 7 positions match TRBD1. The J segment lost 10 bases and the V segment lost 2 bases, leaving 11 bases of the junction unmatched. The germline V gene encodes CDR1 DFQATT and CDR2 SNEGSKA (reference sequence). This CDR3 has 15 residues.

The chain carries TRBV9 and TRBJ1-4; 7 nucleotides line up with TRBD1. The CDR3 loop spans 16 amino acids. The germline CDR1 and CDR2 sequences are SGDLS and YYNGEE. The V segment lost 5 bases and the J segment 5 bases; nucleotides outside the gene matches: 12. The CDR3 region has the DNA TGTGCCAGCAGTCCTGACCCCGGGACAGTCAATGAAAAACTGTTTTTT. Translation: CASSPDPGTVNEKLFF.

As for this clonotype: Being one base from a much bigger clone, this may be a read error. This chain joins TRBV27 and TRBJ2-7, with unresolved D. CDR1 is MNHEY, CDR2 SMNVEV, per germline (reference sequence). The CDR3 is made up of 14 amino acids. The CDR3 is CASSWAQASDEQCF. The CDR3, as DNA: TGTGCCAGCAGTTGGGCCCAAGCCTCGGACGAGCAGTGCTTC.

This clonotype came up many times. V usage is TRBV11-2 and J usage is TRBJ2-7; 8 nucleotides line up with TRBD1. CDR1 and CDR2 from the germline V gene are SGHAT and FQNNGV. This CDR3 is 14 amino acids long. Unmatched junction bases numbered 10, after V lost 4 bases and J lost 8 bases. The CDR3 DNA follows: TGTGCCAGCAGCTCCACGGGACAGGACAGGAAGCAGTACTTC. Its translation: CASSSTGQDRKQYF.

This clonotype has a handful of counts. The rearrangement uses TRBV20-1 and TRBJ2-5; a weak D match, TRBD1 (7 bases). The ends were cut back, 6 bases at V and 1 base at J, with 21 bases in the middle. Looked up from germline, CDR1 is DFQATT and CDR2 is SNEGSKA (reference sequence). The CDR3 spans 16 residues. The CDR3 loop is CSANRLRGVFQETQYF. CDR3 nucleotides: TGCAGTGCAAACCGCCTCAGGGGGGTTTTCCAAGAGACCCAGTACTTC.

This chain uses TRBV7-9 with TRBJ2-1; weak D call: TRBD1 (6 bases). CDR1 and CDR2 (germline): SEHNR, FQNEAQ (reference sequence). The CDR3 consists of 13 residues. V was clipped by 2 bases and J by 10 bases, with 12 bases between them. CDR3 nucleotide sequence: TGTGCCAGCAGCTTACTAGGGGGACGGGAGCAGTTCTTC. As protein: CASSLLGGREQFF.

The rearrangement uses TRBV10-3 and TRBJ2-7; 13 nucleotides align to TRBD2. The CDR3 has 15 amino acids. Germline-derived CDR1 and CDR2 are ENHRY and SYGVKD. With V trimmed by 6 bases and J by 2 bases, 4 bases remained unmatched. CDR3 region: CAISPGTSGTYEQYF. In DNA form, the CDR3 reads TGTGCCATCAGCCCTGGGACTAGCGGGACCTACGAGCAGTACTTC.

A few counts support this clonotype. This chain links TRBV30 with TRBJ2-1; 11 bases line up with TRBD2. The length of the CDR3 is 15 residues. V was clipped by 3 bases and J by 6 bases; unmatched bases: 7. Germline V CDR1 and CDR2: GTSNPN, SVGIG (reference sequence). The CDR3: CAWRAGTSGSNEQFF. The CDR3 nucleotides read TGTGCCTGGAGAGCCGGGACTAGCGGAAGCAATGAGCAGTTCTTC.